This TCR beta chain was obtained from a study of monozygotic twins with inflammatory bowel disease. TCRdb re-called the 5' RACE reads; one entry per CDR3 protein, DNA not given. The sample table includes some 440,000 distinct CDR3 sequences. The CDR3 totals 13 residues. The germline CDR1 and CDR2 sequences are GTSNPN and SVGIG (reference sequence). What was sequenced was blood. This TCR came from a human donor with ulcerative colitis or Crohn's disease, or a healthy co-twin of an affected twin (not recorded which). The genes are TRBV30 and TRBJ1-6. CDR3 in amino acids: CAWSLGLSSPLHF.